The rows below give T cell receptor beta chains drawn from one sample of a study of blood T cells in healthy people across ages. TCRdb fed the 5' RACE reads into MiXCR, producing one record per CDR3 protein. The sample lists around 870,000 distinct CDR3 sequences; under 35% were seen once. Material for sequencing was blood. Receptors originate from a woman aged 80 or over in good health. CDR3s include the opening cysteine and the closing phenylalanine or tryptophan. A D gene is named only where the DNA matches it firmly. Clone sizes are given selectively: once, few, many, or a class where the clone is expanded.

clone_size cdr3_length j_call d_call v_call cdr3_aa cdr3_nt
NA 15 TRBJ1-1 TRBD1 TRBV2 CASSEGQGIGTEAFF TGTGCCAGCAGTGAGGGACAGGGGATTGGCACTGAAGCTTTCTTT
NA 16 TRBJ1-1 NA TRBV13 CASSSPRDDGNTEAFF TGTGCCAGCAGCTCCCCCAGGGACGATGGGAACACTGAAGCTTTCTTT
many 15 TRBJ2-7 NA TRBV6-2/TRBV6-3 CASRPNLLQGYEQYF TGTGCCAGCAGACCCAACCTATTACAGGGCTACGAGCAGTACTTC
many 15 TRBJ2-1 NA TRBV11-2 CASKGTTSSYNEQFF TGTGCCAGCAAGGGGACCACGAGCTCCTACAATGAGCAGTTCTTC
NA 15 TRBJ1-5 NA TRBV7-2 CASSENGAGWQPQHF TGTGCCAGCAGCGAAAACGGCGCTGGATGGCAGCCCCAGCATTTT
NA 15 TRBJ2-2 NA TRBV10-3 CAISDSATTTGELFF TGTGCCATCAGTGATTCGGCCACTACCACCGGGGAGCTGTTTTTT
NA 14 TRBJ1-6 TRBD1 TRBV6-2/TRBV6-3 CASSRRDSNSPLHF TGTGCCAGCAGTCGCCGGGACAGCAATTCACCCCTCCACTTT
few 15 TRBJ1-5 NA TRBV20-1 CSATAGGIGNQPQHF TGCAGTGCTACCGCCGGGGGGATTGGCAATCAGCCCCAGCATTTT
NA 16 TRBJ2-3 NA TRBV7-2 CASSSLLGFGTDTQYF TGTGCCAGCAGCTCCCTCCTGGGTTTTGGCACAGATACGCAGTATTTT
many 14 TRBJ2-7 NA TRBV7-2 CASSLGQNSYEQYF TGTGCCAGCAGCCTAGGACAGAATTCCTACGAGCAGTACTTC
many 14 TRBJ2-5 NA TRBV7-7 CASSQHRESETQYF TGTGCCAGCAGTCAACACAGGGAATCGGAGACCCAGTACTTC
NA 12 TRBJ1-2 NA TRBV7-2 CASSSTQTGYTF TGTGCCAGCAGCTCCACTCAGACTGGCTACACCTTC
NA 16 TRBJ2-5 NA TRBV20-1 CSARDLGGGERETQYF TGCAGTGCTAGAGATCTTGGCGGAGGGGAGAGAGAGACCCAGTACTTC
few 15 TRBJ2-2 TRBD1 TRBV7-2 CASTLETGVGGELFF TGTGCCAGCACCCTGGAGACAGGGGTGGGCGGGGAGCTGTTTTTT
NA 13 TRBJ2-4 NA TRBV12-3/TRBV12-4 CASSRGFKDIQYF TGTGCCAGCAGCCGGGGCTTCAAAGACATTCAGTACTTC
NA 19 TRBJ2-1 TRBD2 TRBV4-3 CASSLEPIRSTTSTSEQFF TGCGCCAGCAGCCTAGAACCCATACGTTCTACGACTAGCACGAGTGAGCAGTTCTTC
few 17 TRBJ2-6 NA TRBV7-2 CASSLGRGASGANVLTF TGTGCCAGCAGCTTAGGGCGGGGTGCCTCTGGGGCCAACGTCCTGACTTTC
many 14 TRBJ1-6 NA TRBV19 CASSPAVYNSPLHF TGTGCCAGTAGCCCCGCAGTCTATAATTCACCCCTCCACTTT
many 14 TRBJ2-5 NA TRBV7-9 CASKKRGTGETQYF TGTGCCAGCAAAAAGCGGGGGACAGGAGAGACCCAGTACTTC
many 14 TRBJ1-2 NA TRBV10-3 CAISESGPGSGYTF TGTGCCATCAGTGAGTCGGGACCCGGATCGGGCTACACCTTC